This entry lists 4 T cell receptor beta chains sequenced from one sample in a study of cytomegalovirus exposure and HLA in healthy donors. Both 60 Vbeta primers and 13 Jbeta primers went into the PCR. Profiled with immunoSEQ multiplex PCR; TCRdb holds only in-frame clones, not every one. The sample lists roughly 86,000 clones; about three quarters were seen once. Sequencing was performed on PBMCs. The receptors come from a female donor in good health and CMV-seronegative.

V gene TRBV10-2 combines with J gene TRBJ2-7, with 13 bases identical to TRBD2. The CDR3 extends over 15 amino acids. The J segment lost 6 bases and the V segment lost 7 bases, leaving 9 bases of the junction unmatched. Germline V CDR1 and CDR2: WSHSY, SAAADI. The CDR3: CASTLRGLAGTEQYF. CDR3 nucleotides: TGCGCCAGCACCCTCCGGGGACTAGCGGGAACCGAGCAGTACTTC.

J is TRBJ2-3 and V is TRBV7-3, with 11 bases identical to TRBD2. Germline loops: CDR1 SGHTA, CDR2 FQGTGA. The CDR3 is made up of 16 amino acids. V shed 2 bases, J shed 1 base, and the junction held 2 bases outside the gene matches. As DNA, the CDR3 is TGTGCCAGCAGCTTAGCACTAGCGGGGGGCACAGATACGCAGTATTTT. Translation: CASSLALAGGTDTQYF.

The chain links TRBV5-4 to TRBJ1-2; tentative D call: TRBD1 (5 bases). V lost 4 bases, J lost 4 bases, and 11 bases lay in between. The length of the CDR3 is 13 residues. Germline CDR1 reads SGHNT; CDR2 reads YYREEE (reference sequence). This CDR3 reads CASSVRGTYGYTF. In nucleotides, the CDR3 is TGTGCCAGCAGCGTGCGGGGGACCTATGGCTACACCTTC.

The table lists this clone with a few counts. The V call is TRBV27, the J call TRBJ2-1; 10 bases line up with TRBD2. Germline V gene lookup returns CDR1 MNHEY and CDR2 SMNVEV (reference sequence). CDR3 length: 16 amino acids. V shed 0 bases, J shed 9 bases, and the junction held 8 bases outside the gene matches. CDR3 protein: CASSLSISGRVSEQFF. CDR3 sequence (DNA): TGTGCCAGCAGTTTATCGATAAGCGGGAGGGTCAGTGAGCAGTTCTTC.